Shown below are 25 T cell receptor beta chains from a single sample sequenced in a study of CD8 T cells in Susac syndrome. With random hexamers, about 0.45 to 1 ug RNA was reverse transcribed. TCRdb independently ran MiXCR on the immunoSEQ multiplex PCR reads; one entry per CDR3 protein. The sample carries about 160,000 distinct CDR3 sequences, 92% recorded once. Sequences were obtained from CD4+ T cells from PBMCs. The source is a human donor in good health.

The J gene is TRBJ1-5, the V gene TRBV2, with 7 bases identical to TRBD1. This CDR3 spans 14 amino acids. Losses at the gene ends were 2 bases for V and 7 bases for J; bases not matched to a gene: 5. Germline lookup yields CDR1 SNHLY and CDR2 FYNNEI. The CDR3 DNA sequence: TGTGCCAGCAGTGAATGGGCAGGGGGACAGCCCCAGCATTTT. This translates into CASSEWAGGQPQHF.

The rearrangement uses TRBV15 and TRBJ2-1; TRBD1 agrees at 8 bases. Germline V CDR1 and CDR2: LNHNV, YYDKDF (reference sequence). After removal of 6 bases from V and 4 bases from J, the junction contained 2 bases not matched to a gene. This CDR3 region has 13 residues. CDR3 in DNA: TGTGCCACCAGTGACAGGGGTTACAATGAGCAGTTCTTC. Its protein product is CATSDRGYNEQFF.

The genes are TRBV2 and TRBJ2-7; D uncertain. Between the trimmed V and J ends, which lost 2 bases and 4 bases, there was a span of 6 bases. This CDR3 region has 12 residues. Germline-derived CDR1 and CDR2 are SNHLY and FYNNEI. The CDR3 sequence is CASSEQGYEQYF. In DNA form, the CDR3 reads TGTGCCAGCAGTGAACAAGGATACGAGCAGTACTTC.

The CDR3 region has the DNA TGTGCCAGCAGTTTACCACTTGCAGGGGACTACAATGAGCAGTTCTTC. It translates to CASSLPLAGDYNEQFF. The V and J genes are TRBV28 and TRBJ2-1; D possibly corresponds to TRBD1 (6 bases). Germline-derived CDR1 and CDR2 are MDHEN and SYDVKM. The CDR3 covers 16 residues. V was shortened by 2 bases and J by 3 bases, with 14 bases between the two germline ends.

The chain combines TRBV18 with TRBJ1-1; 8 bases are shared with TRBD1. J gave up 3 bases and V 3 bases, and 6 bases lay outside the gene matches. The CDR3 covers 15 residues. CDR1 is KGHSH and CDR2 is LQKENI in the germline V gene. CDR3 residues: CASSPATGGDTEAFF. In DNA, the CDR3 is TGTGCCAGCTCACCTGCTACAGGGGGGGACACTGAAGCTTTCTTT.

V is TRBV6-2 or TRBV6-3 and J is TRBJ1-2, with 7 bases lining up with TRBD1. Looked up from germline, CDR1 is MNHEY and CDR2 is SVGEGT. The CDR3 runs 13 residues. V shed 4 bases and J 7 bases; nucleotides not matched to a gene: 6. CDR3 protein: CASSSTGAGGYTF. The CDR3 bases are TGTGCCAGCAGTTCCACAGGGGCCGGTGGCTACACCTTC.

The gene calls are TRBV10-3 and TRBJ2-3; D perhaps matches TRBD2 (5 bases). CDR1 and CDR2 from the germline V gene are ENHRY and SYGVKD. The V and J ends lost 7 bases and 0 bases respectively, with 11 bases between them. CDR3 length: 14 residues. As DNA, the CDR3 is TGTGCCATCAAGGGAGCGTTTAGCACAGATACGCAGTATTTT. This sequence encodes CAIKGAFSTDTQYF.

The rearrangement uses TRBV30 and TRBJ2-7; perhaps D is TRBD1 or TRBD2 (5 bases each). V was trimmed by 7 bases and J by 0 bases, leaving 10 bases between them. The V gene's germline CDR1 is GTSNPN and CDR2 SVGIG (reference sequence). CDR3 length: 12 amino acids. CDR3 loop: CASEGSSYEQYF. The DNA for the CDR3 is TGTGCCTCAGAGGGGAGCTCCTACGAGCAGTACTTC.

V usage is TRBV28 and J usage is TRBJ2-2, with 8 bases identical to TRBD2. Per the germline V gene, CDR1 is MDHEN and CDR2 is SYDVKM. This CDR3 spans 16 amino acids. Germline trimming cut 1 base from V and 6 bases from J; bases unmatched to any gene: 7. Here the CDR3 reads CASSLYAAGEAGELFF. CDR3 bases: TGTGCCAGCAGTTTATACGCAGCGGGAGAGGCCGGGGAGCTGTTTTTT.

The rearrangement joins TRBV14 to TRBJ2-5, with 8 nucleotides matching TRBD2. The CDR3 is 14 residues long. CDR1 and CDR2 (germline): SGHDN, FVKESK. The V and J ends lost 4 bases and 6 bases, in that order; junction bases with no gene match: 7. CDR3 DNA: TGTGCCAGCAGCCCGTTAGCGGGATCCAAGACCCAGTACTTC. Its protein product is CASSPLAGSKTQYF.

This chain connects TRBV5-1 to TRBJ1-4; possible D gene TRBD1, 6 bases. The germline V and J ends were trimmed by 0 bases and 7 bases, with 16 bases remaining between them. The germline gives CDR1 SGHRS, CDR2 YFSETQ. This CDR3 is 16 amino acids long. In nucleotides, the CDR3 is TGCGCCAGCAGCTTGGATCGCAGGGGCGGTGGTGAAAAACTGTTTTTT. It codes for CASSLDRRGGGEKLFF.

This rearrangement joins TRBV18 to TRBJ2-1; D remains ambiguous. Germline V gene sequence: CDR1 KGHSH, CDR2 LQKENI. V was clipped by 3 bases and J by 10 bases, with 7 bases between them. The CDR3 length is 11 residues. CDR3 DNA sequence: TGTGCCAGCTCACCGGGTGAGGAGCAGTTCTTC. Encoded protein: CASSPGEEQFF.

This clonotype has a single count. This chain uses TRBV19 with TRBJ1-1, with a tentative D call TRBD1 (5 bases). This CDR3 comprises 15 residues. CDR1 and CDR2 from the germline V gene are LNHDA and SQIVND (reference sequence). The V end lost 1 base, the J end lost 1 base, and 10 bases lay between the germline ends. CDR3 sequence: CASSIVGRKNTEAFF. The CDR3 coding sequence is TGTGCCAGTAGTATAGTGGGACGGAAGAACACTGAAGCTTTCTTT.

This clonotype was seen once. J is TRBJ1-1 and V is TRBV5-5, with D possibly being TRBD1 (5 bases). V lost 2 bases and J 0 bases, leaving 11 bases between the germline ends. CDR1 is SGHKS, CDR2 YYEKEE, per germline (reference sequence). The CDR3 loop spans 15 amino acids. The CDR3 sequence: CASSFGGGVNTEAFF. The CDR3 coding sequence is TGTGCCAGCAGCTTCGGCGGAGGGGTGAACACTGAAGCTTTCTTT.

The chain carries TRBV5-8 and TRBJ1-2; 8 bases agree with TRBD1. V was clipped by 4 bases and J by 4 bases; unmatched bases: 6. CDR1 is SGHTS, CDR2 YDEGEE, per germline. The CDR3 loop spans 14 amino acids. The CDR3 region has the DNA TGTGCCAGCAGCCCCGGACAGGGACCCTATGGCTACACCTTC. It encodes CASSPGQGPYGYTF.

The V gene is TRBV7-3, the J gene TRBJ2-1; 7 positions match TRBD2. CDR3 size: 14 residues. Germline assignment: CDR1 SGHTA and CDR2 FQGTGA. J gave up 2 bases and V 2 bases, and 0 bases lay outside the gene matches. CDR3 loop: CASSLAGAYNEQFF. CDR3 bases: TGTGCCAGCAGCTTAGCGGGAGCCTACAATGAGCAGTTCTTC.

J is TRBJ2-7 and V is TRBV12-3 or TRBV12-4; D possibly corresponds to TRBD2 (7 bases). V gave up 2 bases and J gave up 4 bases, with 15 bases separating them. The CDR3 covers 15 residues. The CDR3 reads CASSLRGGPEYEQYF. Written as DNA, the CDR3 is TGTGCCAGCAGTTTAAGGGGGGGGCCCGAGTACGAGCAGTACTTC.

The rearrangement uses TRBV7-9 and TRBJ2-1, with 10 nucleotides matching TRBD2. V was clipped by 1 base and J by 4 bases; unmatched bases: 1. CDR1 is SEHNR and CDR2 is FQNEAQ in the germline V gene (reference sequence). The CDR3 has 15 residues. In DNA form, the CDR3 reads TGTGCCAGCAGCTTAGAAGCGGGAGGGTACAATGAGCAGTTCTTC. Translating it yields CASSLEAGGYNEQFF. Full variable domain (outside the CDR3, taken from reference TRBV7-9 and TRBJ2-1): DTGVSQNPRHKITKRGQNVTFRCDPISEHNRLYWYRQTLGQGPEFLTYFQNEAQLEKSRLLSDRFSAERPKGSFSTLEIQRTEQGDSAMYLCASSLEAGGYNEQFFGPGTRLTVL.

V and J are TRBV5-6 and TRBJ1-2; D not resolved. CDR3 length: 13 residues. The germline V gene encodes CDR1 SGHDT and CDR2 YYEEEE. The V and J ends lost 1 base and 8 bases respectively, with 12 bases between them. The CDR3: CASSLYRGYGYTF. The CDR3 DNA reads TGTGCCAGCAGCTTGTATCGGGGTTACGGCTACACCTTC.

This chain uses TRBV27 with TRBJ1-3; perhaps TRBD1 as D (6 bases). This CDR3 comprises 15 residues. Germline V gene lookup returns CDR1 MNHEY and CDR2 SMNVEV (reference sequence). Trimming cost V 4 bases and J 0 bases, with 10 bases left between them. Here the CDR3 DNA reads TGTGCCAGCAGTTCGGACAGCAACTCTGGAAACACCATATATTTT. Protein sequence: CASSSDSNSGNTIYF.

This clonotype has a single count. V and J are TRBV15 and TRBJ2-3; D is uncertain. V lost 5 bases and J 0 bases, leaving 6 bases between the germline ends. Germline V gene lookup returns CDR1 LNHNV and CDR2 YYDKDF (reference sequence). The CDR3 contains 13 residues. For the CDR3, the DNA is TGTGCCACCAGCTCGGCTAGCACAGATACGCAGTATTTT. Translated, it gives CATSSASTDTQYF. Drawing the rest from reference TRBV15 and TRBJ2-3, the complete variable domain is DAMVIQNPRYQVTQFGKPVTLSCSQTLNHNVMYWYQQKSSQAPKLLFHYYDKDFNNEADTPDNFQSRRPNTSFCFLDIRSPGLGDTAMYLCATSSASTDTQYFGPGTRLTVL.

The rearrangement links TRBV2 to TRBJ2-7; D is possibly TRBD2 (5 bases). Germline assignment: CDR1 SNHLY and CDR2 FYNNEI. The V end lost 7 bases, the J end lost 0 bases, and 7 bases lay between the germline ends. The CDR3 is made up of 12 amino acids. Written as DNA, the CDR3 is TGTGCCAGCACCCGGGACTCCTACGAGCAGTACTTC. Protein sequence: CASTRDSYEQYF.

The chain uses TRBV28 and TRBJ2-4; D is ambiguous. Trimming removed 7 bases from V and 5 bases from J, with 9 bases in between. Looked up from germline, CDR1 is MDHEN and CDR2 is SYDVKM. CDR3 length equals 12 residues. The CDR3 DNA reads as TGTGCCAGCACGGCGGCGGAAAACATTCAGTACTTC. Its translation: CASTAAENIQYF. The variable domain in full, completed from reference TRBV28 and TRBJ2-4, reads DVKVTQSSRYLVKRTGEKVFLECVQDMDHENMFWYRQDPGLGLRLIYFSYDVKMKEKGDIPEGYSVSREKKERFSLILESASTNQTSMYLCASTAAENIQYFGAGTRLSVL.

This chain joins TRBV5-4 and TRBJ2-1, with 7 bases lining up with TRBD1. CDR3 length equals 15 residues. Germline-derived CDR1 and CDR2 are SGHNT and YYREEE (reference sequence). V dropped 4 bases and J dropped 2; count of bases not matched to a gene: 6. The CDR3 region is CASSATGTPYNEQFF. DNA for the CDR3: TGTGCCAGCAGCGCGACAGGGACCCCCTACAATGAGCAGTTCTTC.

The V and J genes are TRBV10-3 and TRBJ2-7, with D perhaps matching TRBD1 (6 bases). V dropped 9 bases and J dropped 6 bases, with 18 bases sitting between them. Per germline, CDR1 ENHRY and CDR2 SYGVKD. CDR3 length: 13 amino acids. CDR3 coding DNA: TGTGCCATACAGTCGACAGGCTTGTTCGAGCAGTACTTC. This encodes CAIQSTGLFEQYF.